What follows describes a single T cell receptor beta chain. As handled by the study authors: Scientists estimated how many nucleated cells there were by amplifying reference gene primers. Clones were sequenced by immunoSEQ multiplex PCR, and TCRdb holds only the in-frame ones, with some missing. That table supplies the V and J calls and clone size; D and trimming were determined from the DNA. The data contain some 100,000 clones, more than 60% of them singletons. The data originate from a study of blood T cell repertoires in COVID-19. About the research overall: Material from acute and convalescent COVID-19 was sourced from the United States, Italy and Spain. T cells, B-cell-depleted T cells, or PBMCs supplied cDNA or gDNA.

Germline V CDR1 and CDR2: SGHAT, FQNNGV. V lost 3 bases and J lost 0, with 9 bases in between. This CDR3 is built from 14 residues. The sample consisted of peripheral blood. The chain couples TRBV11-2 to TRBJ2-7; D unresolved. This TCR came from a man aged 50 or older with acute or convalescent COVID-19. In DNA, the CDR3 is TGTGCCAGCAGCTTGCGGCAGTACTCCTACGAGCAGTACTTC. This encodes CASSLRQYSYEQYF.